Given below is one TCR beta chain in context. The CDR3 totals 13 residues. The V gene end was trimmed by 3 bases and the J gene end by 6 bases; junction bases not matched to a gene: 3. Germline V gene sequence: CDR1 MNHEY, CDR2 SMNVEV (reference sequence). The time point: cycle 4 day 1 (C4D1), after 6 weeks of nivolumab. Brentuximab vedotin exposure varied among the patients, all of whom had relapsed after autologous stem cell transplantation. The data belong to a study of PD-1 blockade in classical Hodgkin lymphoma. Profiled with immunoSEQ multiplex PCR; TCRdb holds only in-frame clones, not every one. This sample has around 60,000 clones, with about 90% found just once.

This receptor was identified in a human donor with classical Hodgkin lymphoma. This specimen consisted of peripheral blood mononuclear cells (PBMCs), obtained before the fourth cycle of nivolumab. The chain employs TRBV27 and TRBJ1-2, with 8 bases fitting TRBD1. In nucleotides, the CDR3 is TGTGCCAGCAGTTTCGGACAGGGAGATGGCTACACCTTC. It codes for CASSFGQGDGYTF.